Listed here are 2 T cell receptor beta chains from one sample, sequenced in a study of CD8 T cells in Susac syndrome. After extraction with the RNeasy kit, roughly 0.45 to 1 ug of the RNA was reverse transcribed using random hexamers. TCRdb called the immunoSEQ multiplex PCR reads again in MiXCR, with one record for every CDR3 protein. The sample shows roughly 200,000 distinct CDR3 sequences, over 90% of them seen only once. Source material: CD4+ T cells from PBMCs. These receptors originate from a human donor with Susac syndrome.

The CDR3 reads CASSQVASGVTDEQFF. CDR3 bases: TGTGCCAGCAGCCAAGTGGCCAGCGGGGTAACGGATGAGCAGTTCTTC. V is TRBV3-1 and J is TRBJ2-1; 7 bases align to TRBD2. The CDR3 runs to 16 residues. Germline-derived CDR1 and CDR2 are LGHDT and YNNKEL (reference sequence). Unmatched junction bases numbered 11, after V lost 1 base and J lost 8 bases.

The chain uses TRBV3-1 and TRBJ1-6, with D possibly TRBD1 on 5 matching bases. Looked up from germline, CDR1 is LGHDT and CDR2 is YNNKEL (reference sequence). The CDR3 is 15 residues long. The V gene lost 1 base and the J gene lost 6 bases, with 10 bases spanning the gap. CDR3 sequence reads: CASSQGRGGNSPLHF. DNA of the CDR3: TGTGCCAGCAGCCAAGGGCGGGGGGGTAATTCACCCCTCCACTTT.